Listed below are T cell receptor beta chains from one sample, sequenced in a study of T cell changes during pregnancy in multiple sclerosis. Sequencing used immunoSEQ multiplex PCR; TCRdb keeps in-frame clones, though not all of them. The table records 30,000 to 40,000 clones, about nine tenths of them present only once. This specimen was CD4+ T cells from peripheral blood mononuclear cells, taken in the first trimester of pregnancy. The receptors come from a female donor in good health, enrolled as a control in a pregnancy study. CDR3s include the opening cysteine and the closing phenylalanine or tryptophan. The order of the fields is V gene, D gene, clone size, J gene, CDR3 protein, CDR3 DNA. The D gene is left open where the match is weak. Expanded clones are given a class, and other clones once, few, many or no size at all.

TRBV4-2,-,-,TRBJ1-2,CASSRGQKDYGYTF,TGTGCCAGCAGCCGCGGACAGAAGGACTATGGCTACACCTTC
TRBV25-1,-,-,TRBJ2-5,CASSDAGYQETQYF,TGTGCCAGCAGTGACGCGGGGTACCAAGAGACCCAGTACTTC
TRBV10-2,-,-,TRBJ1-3,CASSESRGGTGNTIYF,TGCGCCAGCAGTGAGTCGAGGGGGGGCACTGGAAACACCATATATTTT
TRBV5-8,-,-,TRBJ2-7,CASSLLRRSSYEQYF,TGTGCCAGCAGCTTGCTTCGCCGTAGCTCCTACGAGCAGTACTTC
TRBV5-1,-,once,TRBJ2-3,CASSLGPGTDTQYF,TGCGCCAGCAGCTTGGGCCCGGGGACAGATACGCAGTATTTT
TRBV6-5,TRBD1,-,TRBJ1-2,CASSRDRTGGYTF,TGTGCCAGCAGTCGGGACAGGACCGGTGGCTACACCTTC
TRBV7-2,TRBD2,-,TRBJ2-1,CASSLTSGGPYNEQFF,TGTGCCAGCAGCTTGACTAGCGGGGGCCCCTACAATGAGCAGTTCTTC
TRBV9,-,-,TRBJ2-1,CASSVQGSYNEQFF,TGTGCCAGCAGCGTACAGGGGTCCTACAATGAGCAGTTCTTC
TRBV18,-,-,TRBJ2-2,CASSFTGKDTGELFF,TGTGCCAGCTCCTTTACAGGGAAGGACACCGGGGAGCTGTTTTTT
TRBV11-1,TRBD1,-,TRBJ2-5,CASSLGQGPQETQYF,TGTGCCAGCAGCTTGGGACAGGGCCCCCAAGAGACCCAGTACTTC
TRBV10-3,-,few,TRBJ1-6,CAISEGAQGNSPLHF,TGTGCCATCAGTGAGGGGGCCCAGGGAAATTCACCCCTCCACTTT
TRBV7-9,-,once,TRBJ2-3,CASSFNTDTQYF,TGTGCCAGCAGCTTCAACACAGATACGCAGTATTTT
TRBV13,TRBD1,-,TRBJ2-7,CASSRDSYEQYF,TGTGCCAGCAGCCGGGACAGCTACGAGCAGTACTTC
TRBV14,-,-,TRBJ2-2,CASSPHRLTGTGELFF,TGTGCCAGCAGCCCGCACAGGCTCACCGGCACCGGGGAGCTGTTTTTT